The 20 T cell receptor beta chains below were found in one sample sequenced in a study of blood T cell repertoires in COVID-19. Data came from immunoSEQ multiplex PCR; TCRdb stores just in-frame clones and leaves some out. The sample has 150,000 to 200,000 clones, over 70% seen once. Material: peripheral blood. These TCRs come from a woman aged 40 to 50 with COVID-19, enrolled during active disease.

This chain joins TRBV16 and TRBJ1-1; 10 nucleotides line up with TRBD1. Looked up from germline, CDR1 is KGHSY and CDR2 is FQNENV. This CDR3 comprises 15 residues. V lost 6 bases, J lost 4 bases, and 8 bases stayed unmatched. The CDR3 is CASSLLGQGITEAFF. The DNA for the CDR3 is TGTGCCAGCAGTCTACTGGGACAGGGGATCACTGAAGCTTTCTTT.

This rearrangement joins TRBV7-9 to TRBJ2-5, with 7 bases fitting TRBD2. This CDR3 is built from 14 residues. From germline, CDR1 is SEHNR and CDR2 FQNEAQ (reference sequence). J gave up 5 bases and V 5 bases, and 8 bases lay outside the gene matches. Written as DNA, the CDR3 is TGTGCCAGCAGCAACCAAGCTAGCGGCGAGACCCAGTACTTC. It translates to CASSNQASGETQYF.

The chain combines TRBV27 with TRBJ1-2; D not certain. Trimming removed 7 bases at V and 0 bases at J, with 18 bases between. CDR1 MNHEY and CDR2 SMNVEV come from the germline V gene (reference sequence). The length of the CDR3 is 16 residues. The CDR3 spells CASTLIGGPANYGYTF. The DNA of the CDR3 is TGTGCCAGCACCTTAATTGGCGGGCCAGCTAACTATGGCTACACCTTC.

V gene TRBV2 combines with J gene TRBJ1-1; unclear D gene. Deletions cut 2 bases from V and 0 bases from J, with 7 bases between. This CDR3 has 14 amino acids. Per germline, CDR1 SNHLY and CDR2 FYNNEI. DNA of the CDR3: TGTGCCAGCAGTGAAAGGGAGATGAACACTGAAGCTTTCTTT. Its translation: CASSEREMNTEAFF. Combining the CDR3 with reference TRBV2 and TRBJ1-1 gives the whole variable domain EPEVTQTPSHQVTQMGQEVILRCVPISNHLYFYWYRQILGQKVEFLVSFYNNEISEKSEIFDDQFSVERPDGSNFTLKIRSTKLEDSAMYFCASSEREMNTEAFFGQGTRLTVV.

V usage is TRBV5-6 and J usage is TRBJ2-6; 7 bases are a match to TRBD1. This CDR3 is built from 18 residues. Trimming removed 5 bases from V and 0 bases from J; junction bases left unmatched: 11. Germline CDR1 reads SGHDT; CDR2 reads YYEEEE. The CDR3 region is CASRTGLSIDSGANVLTF. The CDR3 nucleotides are TGTGCCAGCAGGACAGGGTTAAGCATCGACTCTGGGGCCAACGTCCTGACTTTC.

The chain is built from TRBV7-2 and TRBJ2-5, with D maybe TRBD2 (5 bases). CDR1 SGHTA and CDR2 FQGNSA come from the germline V gene. Trimming took off 1 base at V and 3 bases at J, with 12 bases between the two ends. The CDR3 sequence is 15 residues long. The CDR3 region has the DNA TGTGCCAGCAGCTTAGATGGGCGGGCGGAAGAGACCCAGTACTTC. Translating gives CASSLDGRAEETQYF.

This clone has only one observation. This chain uses TRBV28 with TRBJ2-2; no reliable D call. The CDR3 totals 12 residues. The V gene lost 7 bases and the J gene lost 6 bases, with 9 bases spanning the gap. Germline-derived CDR1 and CDR2 are MDHEN and SYDVKM. CDR3 in DNA: TGTGCCAGCAACCTACCCCCCGGGGAGCTGTTTTTT. Translation gives CASNLPPGELFF.

This clone was seen only a few times. The V and J genes are TRBV19 and TRBJ2-7; 8 bases line up with TRBD2. The CDR3 runs 14 residues. V was clipped by 2 bases and J by 5 bases; unmatched bases: 5. Germline loops: CDR1 LNHDA, CDR2 SQIVND (reference sequence). The DNA for the CDR3 is TGTGCCAGTAGTATATCCGGGACTAGACACGAGCAGTACTTC. It is translated as CASSISGTRHEQYF.

This clone was seen once. The chain links TRBV9 to TRBJ2-4; D unclear. V was cut by 0 bases and J by 3 bases, with 4 bases left in between. Germline V gene lookup returns CDR1 SGDLS and CDR2 YYNGEE. The CDR3 has 13 residues. CDR3 DNA sequence: TGTGCCAGCAGCGTAGATCACAAAAACATTCAGTACTTC. Translated: CASSVDHKNIQYF.

This chain links TRBV10-1 with TRBJ1-3, with D unclear. The CDR3 extends over 13 amino acids. Trimming took 3 bases from V and 4 from J, leaving 7 bases between them. The germline V gene has CDR1 WNHNN and CDR2 SYGVQD (reference sequence). The CDR3 DNA follows: TGCGCCAGCAGTGATGGAGCCGGAAACACCATATATTTT. Its protein product is CASSDGAGNTIYF.

This clone was observed a few times. The chain employs TRBV5-5 and TRBJ2-7, with D maybe TRBD2 (5 bases). The CDR3 totals 14 residues. Germline V CDR1 and CDR2: SGHKS, YYEKEE (reference sequence). The V gene lost 2 bases and the J gene lost 5 bases, with 14 bases spanning the gap. For the CDR3, the DNA is TGTGCCAGCAGCTTTATAGGAGGACCAAACGAGCAGTACTTC. Residues: CASSFIGGPNEQYF.

The rearrangement uses TRBV18 and TRBJ1-2, with TRBD1 matching 8 bases. The V gene's germline CDR1 is KGHSH and CDR2 LQKENI. CDR3 size: 15 residues. Losses at the gene ends were 0 bases for V and 8 bases for J; bases not matched to a gene: 8. The CDR3 loop is CASSPPGQGARGYTF. CDR3 sequence (DNA): TGTGCCAGCTCACCACCGGGTCAGGGGGCGCGCGGCTACACCTTC.

V and J are TRBV12-5 and TRBJ2-2; 13 bases line up with TRBD2. The CDR3 sequence is 16 residues long. V shed 1 base, J shed 4 bases, and the junction held 0 bases outside the gene matches. Germline V CDR1 and CDR2: LGHNT, FRNRAP. The DNA of the CDR3 is TGTGCTAGTGGTTTGGGACTAGCGGGGGGCACCGGGGAGCTGTTTTTT. Amino acid sequence: CASGLGLAGGTGELFF.

This chain connects TRBV27 to TRBJ2-7; 10 nucleotides align to TRBD2. The CDR3 sequence is 15 residues long. Germline-derived CDR1 and CDR2 are MNHEY and SMNVEV (reference sequence). Trimming took 4 bases from V and 6 from J; bases not matched to a gene: 9. The CDR3 DNA follows: TGTGCCAGCAGTTCCATTCCGGGACTAGCGATCGAGCAGTACTTC. Encoded protein: CASSSIPGLAIEQYF.

The chain recombines TRBV11-1 with TRBJ2-4, with 7 positions matching TRBD2. This CDR3 has 15 residues. The trim removed 5 bases at V and 3 bases at J, leaving 7 bases unmatched. CDR1 is SGHAT, CDR2 FQDESV, per germline (reference sequence). As DNA, the CDR3 is TGTGCCAGCAGCCACGTGGGGGGGAGCAAAAACATTCAGTACTTC. As protein: CASSHVGGSKNIQYF. Full variable domain (outside the CDR3, taken from reference TRBV11-1 and TRBJ2-4): EAEVAQSPRYKITEKSQAVAFWCDPISGHATLYWYRQILGQGPELLVQFQDESVVDDSQLPKDRFSAERLKGVDSTLKIQPAELGDSAMYLCASSHVGGSKNIQYFGAGTRLSVL.

The rearrangement uses TRBV6-5 and TRBJ2-3; 8 bases fit TRBD1. CDR1 is MNHEY and CDR2 is SVGAGI in the germline V gene. The CDR3 length is 14 residues. The V gene end was trimmed by 6 bases and the J gene end by 3 bases; junction bases not matched to a gene: 5. The CDR3 nucleotides are TGTGCCAGCAGCTCCAGGGGGCAGACAGATACGCAGTATTTT. Translation gives CASSSRGQTDTQYF.

The chain employs TRBV27 and TRBJ2-7; 7 bases align to TRBD2. With V trimmed by 5 bases and J by 4 bases, 11 bases remained unmatched. Germline V gene sequence: CDR1 MNHEY, CDR2 SMNVEV (reference sequence). The CDR3 covers 15 residues. The CDR3 reads CASSPASGSYYEQYF. The DNA for the CDR3 is TGTGCCAGCAGTCCAGCTAGCGGATCCTATTACGAGCAGTACTTC.

The V and J genes are TRBV15 and TRBJ2-3; 14 bases align to TRBD2. The V gene end was trimmed by 4 bases and the J gene end by 3 bases; junction bases not matched to a gene: 3. In germline, CDR1 is LNHNV, CDR2 YYDKDF (reference sequence). The CDR3 has 16 amino acids. The CDR3 DNA follows: TGTGCCACCAGCAAAAGACTAGCGGGAGGGACAGATACGCAGTATTTT. As protein: CATSKRLAGGTDTQYF.

The chain has TRBV5-1 and TRBJ2-3, with 9 bases lining up with TRBD1. J was trimmed by 0 bases and V by 4 bases; bases with no gene match: 12. This CDR3 is built from 18 residues. CDR1 and CDR2 (germline): SGHRS, YFSETQ. The CDR3: CASSPRGQGYPSTDTQYF. The CDR3 nucleotides read TGCGCCAGCAGCCCGAGGGGACAGGGATACCCTAGCACAGATACGCAGTATTTT.

The rearrangement uses TRBV24-1 and TRBJ2-5, with 7 bases identical to TRBD1. Looked up from germline, CDR1 is KGHDR and CDR2 is SFDVKD. The CDR3 consists of 15 residues. V shed 2 bases and J 5 bases; nucleotides not matched to a gene: 7. The CDR3 is CATSDSGTVAETQYF. In nucleotides, the CDR3 is TGTGCCACCAGTGATTCAGGGACAGTCGCGGAGACCCAGTACTTC.